Listed below are T cell receptor beta chains from one sample, sequenced in a study of identical twins. TCRdb ran MiXCR on the 5' RACE reads and lists one entry per CDR3 protein. The sample consists of approximately 630,000 distinct CDR3 sequences, roughly 6.6% of them appearing once. The data also belong to a second study, concerning yellow fever vaccine responses in identical twins.

Sequencing was performed on PBMCs. These receptors were obtained from a woman between 18 and 29 years old in good health. CDR3s include the opening cysteine and the closing phenylalanine or tryptophan. D genes are given only for firm matches. Expanded clones are given a class, and other clones once, few, many or no size at all.

clone size	V gene	J gene	D gene	CDR3 protein	CDR3 DNA
-	TRBV20-1	TRBJ1-6	-	CSARIALGYLHF	TGCAGTGCTAGAATTGCCCTCGGATACCTCCACTTT
-	TRBV4-2	TRBJ1-2	-	CASSQDFSGDYGYTF	TGTGCCAGCAGCCAAGATTTCTCGGGTGACTATGGCTACACCTTC
many	TRBV12-3/TRBV12-4	TRBJ2-1	-	CASSQGPQFSYNEQFF	TGTGCCAGCAGTCAGGGACCGCAATTCTCCTACAATGAGCAGTTCTTC
-	TRBV5-1	TRBJ2-5	-	CASKIRDQGRETQYF	TGCGCCAGCAAAATCCGGGACCAAGGTCGGGAGACCCAGTACTTC
many	TRBV10-3	TRBJ1-1	-	CAISEYGPDRDTEAFF	TGTGCCATCAGTGAGTATGGCCCCGACAGAGACACTGAAGCTTTCTTT
few	TRBV2	TRBJ2-7	-	CASSEGPGISTYEQYF	TGTGCCAGCAGTGAAGGACCTGGTATAAGTACCTACGAGCAGTACTTC
many	TRBV3-1	TRBJ2-2	-	CASSQIAGLNTGELFF	TGTGCCAGCAGCCAAATAGCCGGACTCAACACCGGGGAGCTGTTTTTT
many	TRBV20-1	TRBJ1-2	TRBD1	CSALGQFGYTF	TGCAGTGCCCTGGGACAGTTTGGCTACACCTTC
few	TRBV28	TRBJ2-1	TRBD2	CASSFLGGGYNEQFF	TGTGCCAGCAGTTTCCTCGGGGGGGGCTACAATGAGCAGTTCTTC
-	TRBV5-6	TRBJ2-7	-	CASSRYSGYEQYF	TGTGCCAGCAGCCGCTATTCGGGGTACGAGCAGTACTTC
-	TRBV9	TRBJ2-5	-	CASSTYPGRQETQYF	TGTGCCAGCAGCACCTACCCAGGGAGGCAAGAGACCCAGTACTTC
many	TRBV12-3/TRBV12-4	TRBJ1-6	-	CASSLAGSLNNSPLHF	TGTGCCAGCAGTTTAGCTGGCAGTCTTAATAATTCACCCCTCCACTTT
few	TRBV10-3	TRBJ2-2	-	CAISDPRGRVGNTGELFF	TGTGCCATCAGTGACCCGAGGGGAAGGGTCGGAAACACCGGGGAGCTGTTTTTT
many	TRBV7-9	TRBJ2-7	-	CASSLVTGYEQYF	TGTGCCAGCAGCTTAGTCACAGGCTACGAGCAGTACTTC
-	TRBV5-6	TRBJ2-7	-	CASSLNGGTYEQYF	TGTGCCAGCAGCTTGAATGGGGGTACCTACGAGCAGTACTTC
-	TRBV4-1	TRBJ2-4	TRBD2	CASWAGGPRDIQYF	TGCGCCAGCTGGGCGGGAGGGCCTCGGGACATTCAGTACTTC
few	TRBV10-3	TRBJ2-1	-	CAISESRGSYNEQFF	TGTGCCATCAGTGAGTCAAGGGGTTCCTACAATGAGCAGTTCTTC
many	TRBV12-3/TRBV12-4	TRBJ1-1	-	CASRGPKHTEAFF	TGTGCCAGCAGGGGGCCAAAACACACTGAAGCTTTCTTT
-	TRBV29-1	TRBJ2-7	-	CSFRTDFSYEQYF	TGCAGCTTCCGGACGGACTTTTCCTACGAGCAGTACTTC
-	TRBV6-1	TRBJ1-4	TRBD1	CASRRASTGVNEKLFF	TGTGCCAGCAGACGGGCCTCGACAGGGGTTAACGAAAAACTGTTCTTT
-	TRBV29-1	TRBJ2-1	-	CSVGGRLNEQFF	TGCAGCGTTGGGGGGAGGTTAAATGAGCAGTTCTTC
few	TRBV20-1	TRBJ2-1	-	CSATITGNEQFF	TGCAGTGCTACGATTACAGGCAATGAGCAGTTCTTC
many	TRBV10-3	TRBJ2-2	-	CAITPGTGELFF	TGTGCCATCACCCCGGGGACCGGGGAGCTGTTTTTT
few	TRBV11-2	TRBJ2-5	TRBD1	CASSAITTGVRETQYF	TGTGCCAGCAGCGCAATAACGACAGGGGTCCGGGAGACCCAGTACTTC
few	TRBV10-3	TRBJ2-1	TRBD2	CAIRVAGGGGDEQFF	TGTGCCATCAGAGTAGCGGGGGGCGGGGGAGATGAGCAGTTCTTC
few	TRBV5-6	TRBJ2-3	TRBD2	CASSFRGTSGIPTDTQYF	TGTGCCAGCAGCTTTAGAGGGACTAGCGGGATCCCCACAGATACGCAGTATTTT
few	TRBV20-1	TRBJ2-3	TRBD2	CSAIAGVGTDTQYF	TGCAGTGCCATAGCGGGAGTCGGAACAGATACGCAGTATTTT
few	TRBV5-1	TRBJ2-5	TRBD2	CASSAGLVGETQYF	TGCGCCAGCAGCGCCGGACTAGTAGGAGAGACCCAGTACTTC
-	TRBV19	TRBJ2-5	-	CASSIGGFLETQYF	TGTGCCAGTAGTATTGGGGGGTTTTTAGAGACCCAGTACTTC
-	TRBV6-1	TRBJ2-5	TRBD2	CASSENWLAGLQKETQYF	TGTGCCAGCAGTGAAAATTGGCTAGCGGGACTCCAAAAAGAGACCCAGTACTTC
many	TRBV10-3	TRBJ2-5	-	CATRGRQETQYF	TGTGCCACGAGGGGGAGACAAGAGACCCAGTACTTC
-	TRBV14	TRBJ2-2	-	CASSQGIGTGELFF	TGTGCCAGCAGCCAAGGAATTGGGACCGGGGAGCTGTTTTTT
many	TRBV12-3/TRBV12-4	TRBJ1-5	-	CASSSFRGQPQHF	TGTGCCAGCAGTTCATTTCGGGGGCAGCCCCAGCATTTT
-	TRBV4-2	TRBJ2-2	-	CASSQEANPNTGELFF	TGTGCCAGCAGCCAGGAAGCCAACCCGAACACCGGGGAGCTGTTTTTT
-	TRBV7-9	TRBJ1-4	-	CASSPRRDSEKLFF	TGTGCCAGCAGCCCCCGCAGGGATAGTGAAAAACTGTTTTTT
few	TRBV5-1	TRBJ2-2	-	CASSLERHGELFF	TGCGCCAGCAGCTTAGAGCGCCACGGGGAGCTGTTTTTT
few	TRBV7-9	TRBJ2-1	-	CASSFRNDKGFNEQFF	TGTGCCAGCAGCTTCCGTAACGACAAAGGATTCAATGAGCAGTTCTTC
many	TRBV14	TRBJ1-1	-	CASSPRLEAFF	TGTGCCAGCAGCCCCCGACTTGAAGCTTTCTTT
many	TRBV12-3/TRBV12-4	TRBJ2-1	-	CASSLFGGGSEQFF	TGTGCCAGCAGTTTATTCGGCGGTGGGAGTGAGCAGTTCTTC
many	TRBV3-1	TRBJ1-2	TRBD1	CASSQEGTAIYTF	TGTGCCAGCAGCCAAGAAGGGACAGCAATCTACACCTTC
few	TRBV11-2	TRBJ2-7	TRBD2	CASSPHLVAGGTYEQYF	TGTGCCAGCAGCCCACATCTAGTAGCGGGAGGGACCTACGAGCAGTACTTC